The 21 T cell receptor beta chains listed next were all sequenced from one sample in a study of regulatory T cells in long-lasting Graves disease. HTBI primers from iRepertoire and Arm-PCR of CDR3 regions yielded the TCR beta libraries. In TCRdb, the multiplex PCR reads were re-called with MiXCR into one record per CDR3 protein. Among 350,000 to 450,000 distinct CDR3 sequences listed, 12% were seen once. Time point specified: newly diagnosed GD, antithyroid drugs for less than 3 months. Scientists built the TCR library using RNA that was extracted from PBMCs. The same sample was also studied in work on T cells in Graves' hyperthyroidism and ophthalmopathy.

Material: peripheral blood mononuclear cells (PBMCs), obtained at new diagnosis, from a patient treated with antithyroid drugs. The receptors derive from a woman in her late teens or twenties with Graves disease.

This clonotype was observed at least ten times. The chain joins TRBV20-1 to TRBJ2-2, with D perhaps TRBD1 or TRBD2 (6 bases each). Between the trimmed V and J ends, which lost 3 bases and 3 bases, there was a span of 8 bases. The germline V gene encodes CDR1 DFQATT and CDR2 SNEGSKA (reference sequence). There are 13 residues in the CDR3. CDR3 region: CSARRGDTGELFF. CDR3 sequence (DNA): TGCAGTGCTAGGAGGGGGGACACCGGGGAGCTGTTTTTT.

This clonotype was found many times. The chain employs TRBV4-3 and TRBJ1-5; D is uncertain. Deletions cut 1 base from V and 2 bases from J, with 9 bases between. The CDR3 runs 15 residues. Looked up from germline, CDR1 is LGHNA and CDR2 is YSLEER. CDR3 amino acids: CASSQGVWGNQPQHF. Written as DNA, the CDR3 is TGCGCCAGCAGCCAAGGGGTATGGGGCAATCAGCCCCAGCATTTT.

This clonotype was picked up a small number of times. The chain uses TRBV7-9 and TRBJ1-1, with D unresolved. V was trimmed by 3 bases and J by 1 base, leaving 9 bases between them. Germline CDR1 SEHNR, CDR2 FQNEAQ (reference sequence). This CDR3 is 14 amino acids long. This chain's CDR3 is CASSFLIQNTEAFF. The CDR3 bases are TGTGCCAGCAGCTTTCTCATCCAGAACACTGAAGCTTTCTTT. The whole variable domain, filled in from reference TRBV7-9 and TRBJ1-1, reads DTGVSQNPRHKITKRGQNVTFRCDPISEHNRLYWYRQTLGQGPEFLTYFQNEAQLEKSRLLSDRFSAERPKGSFSTLEIQRTEQGDSAMYLCASSFLIQNTEAFFGQGTRLTVV.

This clonotype showed up many times. The V gene is TRBV28, the J gene TRBJ2-3; 7 bases are shared with TRBD2. Looked up from germline, CDR1 is MDHEN and CDR2 is SYDVKM. The CDR3 runs 15 residues. Germline trimming cut 4 bases from V and 4 bases from J; bases unmatched to any gene: 8. The CDR3 here is CASSSLPRGADTQYF. DNA of the CDR3: TGTGCCAGCAGTTCCCTGCCCCGGGGGGCAGATACGCAGTATTTT.

The chain couples TRBV7-3 to TRBJ2-1, with 14 bases matching TRBD2. The CDR3 contains 16 residues. Germline CDR1 reads SGHTA; CDR2 reads FQGTGA. After removal of 3 bases from V and 9 bases from J, the junction contained 7 bases not matched to a gene. CDR3 loop: CASSFGLAGGHIEQFF. The CDR3 DNA sequence: TGTGCCAGCAGCTTTGGACTAGCGGGAGGTCACATTGAGCAGTTCTTC.

In the case of this clonotype: A single base separates this from a much larger clone, so it may be a read error. The V and J genes are TRBV12-3 or TRBV12-4 and TRBJ2-1; 8 bases are a match to TRBD2. The CDR3 spans 16 residues. The V segment lost 5 bases and the J segment 10 bases; nucleotides outside the gene matches: 16. This CDR3 is CASSPLLAVLSYEQFF. Written as DNA, the CDR3 is TGTGCCAGCAGTCCCCTACTAGCGGTACTCTCCTACGAGCAGTTCTTC.

This clonotype was observed a few times. V and J are TRBV7-2 and TRBJ2-3; TRBD2 might be the D (5 bases). There are 17 residues in the CDR3. In germline, CDR1 is SGHTA, CDR2 FQGNSA. The V end lost 2 bases, the J end lost 3 bases, and 18 bases lay between the germline ends. CDR3: CASSLTGSYYPTDTQYF. CDR3 nucleotide sequence: TGTGCCAGCAGCTTAACGGGGAGTTACTATCCGACAGATACGCAGTATTTT.

This clonotype was found a few times. This may be a read error, as it is one base from a much larger clone. This chain joins TRBV6-1 and TRBJ1-6, with TRBD1 matching 9 bases. The germline CDR1 and CDR2 sequences are MNHNS and SASEGT. V trimming: 7 bases; J trimming: 7 bases; junction bases outside the gene matches: 2. The CDR3 spans 13 residues. CDR3 residues: CASKGQGNSPLHF. The CDR3 region has the DNA TGTGCCAGCAAAGGACAGGGGAATTCACCCCTCCACTTT.

The rearrangement joins TRBV5-1 to TRBJ2-5; 8 positions match TRBD1. This CDR3 has 14 residues. Germline lookup yields CDR1 SGHRS and CDR2 YFSETQ. J gave up 4 bases and V 3 bases, and 5 bases lay outside the gene matches. The CDR3 region is CASSWAGTGETQYF. DNA for the CDR3: TGCGCCAGCAGCTGGGCCGGGACAGGAGAGACCCAGTACTTC.

Worth noting for this clonotype: Since no conserved phenylalanine or tryptophan closes the CDR3, a read error is the likely cause. The chain is built from TRBV2 and TRBJ2-7; 9 bases match TRBD2. With 8 bases clipped from V and 0 bases from J, the junction kept 8 bases outside the gene matches. The CDR3 is made up of 15 amino acids. The germline CDR1 and CDR2 sequences are SNHLY and FYNNEI. The CDR3 DNA sequence: TGTGCCAGCCGCGGAAGTAGCGGGAGCTCCTACGAGCAGTACCCC. Protein sequence: CASRGSSGSSYEQYP.

This clonotype has more than one count but fewer than ten. This may be a read error, as it is one base from a much larger clone. The chain is built from TRBV19 and TRBJ1-5, with TRBD1 matching over 7 bases. CDR3 length: 17 amino acids. Trimming cost V 3 bases and J 0 bases; bases outside gene matches: 8. Germline V gene data show CDR1 as LNHDA and CDR2 as SQIVND (reference sequence). DNA of the CDR3: TGTGCCAGTAGTATTGAACAGGGGCTTCGTAGCAATCAGCCCCAGCATTTT. This translates into CASSIEQGLRSNQPQHF.

This clonotype appeared many times. The chain couples TRBV6-1 to TRBJ1-5; perhaps TRBD1 as D (5 bases). This CDR3 contains 18 residues. From germline, CDR1 is MNHNS and CDR2 SASEGT. V dropped 6 bases and J dropped 0 bases, with 21 bases sitting between them. The CDR3 region has the DNA TGTGCCAGCAGACACGCGACAGTGAACCTGTATAGCAATCAGCCCCAGCATTTT. Translation: CASRHATVNLYSNQPQHF.

This clonotype was counted at least ten times. The chain combines TRBV12-3 or TRBV12-4 with TRBJ1-2; D is undetermined. There are 14 residues in the CDR3. The ends were cut back, 3 bases at V and 1 base at J, with 9 bases in the middle. In DNA form, the CDR3 reads TGTGCCAGCAGTTTGGAGGCGGTTAACTATGGCTACACCTTC. It translates to CASSLEAVNYGYTF.

In its sample, this clonotype was seen many times. The J gene is TRBJ2-5, the V gene TRBV24-1; unclear D gene. CDR1 is KGHDR and CDR2 is SFDVKD in the germline V gene. V was clipped by 4 bases and J by 3 bases, with 5 bases between them. The CDR3 extends over 12 amino acids. CDR3 sequence reads: CATSDRKETQYF. CDR3 nucleotide sequence: TGTGCCACCAGTGACCGGAAAGAGACCCAGTACTTC.

This clonotype occurred a few times. The gene calls are TRBV11-2 and TRBJ2-5; 9 nucleotides line up with TRBD2. V shed 5 bases and J 6 bases; nucleotides not matched to a gene: 13. CDR3 length: 16 amino acids. The germline CDR1 and CDR2 sequences are SGHAT and FQNNGV. CDR3 DNA: TGTGCCAGCAGCCAAAGCTCGGCGGGGGGGCAAAAGACCCAGTACTTC. It encodes CASSQSSAGGQKTQYF.

Many counts were recorded for this clonotype. V gene TRBV10-2 combines with J gene TRBJ2-5; D is uncertain. Germline V gene data show CDR1 as WSHSY and CDR2 as SAAADI. The CDR3 extends over 14 amino acids. The germline V and J ends were trimmed by 3 bases and 5 bases, with 13 bases remaining between them. CDR3 protein: CASSDLRVRETQYF. The DNA of the CDR3 is TGCGCCAGCAGTGATTTAAGAGTCCGGGAGACCCAGTACTTC.

This clonotype has at least ten counts. The chain uses TRBV11-1 and TRBJ2-5; 10 nucleotides line up with TRBD1. The J segment lost 4 bases and the V segment lost 5 bases, leaving 4 bases of the junction unmatched. The CDR3 is 14 amino acids. Germline V gives CDR1 SGHAT, CDR2 FQDESV (reference sequence). The CDR3 DNA is TGTGCCAGCAGCCCCCGGGACAGGGGAGAGACCCAGTACTTC. Its protein is CASSPRDRGETQYF.

This clonotype turned up a few times. At one end, the junction sequence differs from germline, possibly due to a read error. This chain uses TRBV29-1 with TRBJ1-2, with TRBD1 as a possible D gene (6 bases). Germline CDR1 reads SQVTM; CDR2 reads ANQGSEA. The CDR3 totals 12 residues. CDR3 sequence (DNA): TGCAGCGCTGAACAGGGCTACTATGGCTACACCTTC. This codes for CSAEQGYYGYTF.

This clonotype showed up many times. The J gene is TRBJ2-5, the V gene TRBV2; 7 nucleotides agree with TRBD1. The CDR3 covers 13 residues. Germline V gives CDR1 SNHLY, CDR2 FYNNEI. V was pared by 3 bases and J by 5 bases, with 3 bases of the junction left unmatched. The CDR3 spells CASSDDRAETQYF. The CDR3 DNA follows: TGTGCCAGCAGTGACGACAGGGCGGAGACCCAGTACTTC.

This sequence joins TRBV7-9 and TRBJ2-3; weak D call: TRBD2 (5 bases). There are 11 residues in the CDR3. V was trimmed by 3 bases and J by 14 bases, leaving 12 bases between them. CDR1 is SEHNR, CDR2 FQNEAQ, per germline (reference sequence). The CDR3 coding sequence is TGTGCCAGCAGCTTCGAGCGGATCCCGTATTTT. Protein: CASSFERIPYF.

This clonotype was counted many times. The chain recombines TRBV3-1 with TRBJ2-5, with no clear D. CDR3 length: 13 residues. V was shortened by 0 bases and J by 7 bases, with 9 bases between the two germline ends. Germline V gene sequence: CDR1 LGHDT, CDR2 YNNKEL (reference sequence). CDR3: CASSQDSAATQYF. The DNA for the CDR3 is TGTGCCAGCAGCCAAGATTCTGCAGCGACCCAGTACTTC.